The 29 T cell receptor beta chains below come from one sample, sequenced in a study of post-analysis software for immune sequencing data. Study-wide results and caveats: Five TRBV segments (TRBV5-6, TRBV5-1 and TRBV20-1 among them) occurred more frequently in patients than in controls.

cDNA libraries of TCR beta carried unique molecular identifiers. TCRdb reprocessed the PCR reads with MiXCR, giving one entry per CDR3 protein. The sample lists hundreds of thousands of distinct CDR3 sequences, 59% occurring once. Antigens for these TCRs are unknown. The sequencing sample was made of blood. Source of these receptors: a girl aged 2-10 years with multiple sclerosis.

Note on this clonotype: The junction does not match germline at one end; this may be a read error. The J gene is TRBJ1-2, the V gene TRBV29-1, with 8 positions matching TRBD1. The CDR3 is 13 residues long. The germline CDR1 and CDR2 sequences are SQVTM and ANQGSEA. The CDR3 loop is CGVEVRGPYGYTF. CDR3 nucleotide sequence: TGCGGCGTTGAAGTCAGGGGGCCCTATGGCTACACCTTC.

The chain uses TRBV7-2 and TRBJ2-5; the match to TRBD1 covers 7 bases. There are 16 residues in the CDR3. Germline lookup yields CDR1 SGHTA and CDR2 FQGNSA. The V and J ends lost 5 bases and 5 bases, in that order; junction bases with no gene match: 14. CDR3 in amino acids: CASSRPGTARMETQYF. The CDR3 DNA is TGTGCCAGCAGCCGACCGGGGACAGCCCGAATGGAGACCCAGTACTTC.

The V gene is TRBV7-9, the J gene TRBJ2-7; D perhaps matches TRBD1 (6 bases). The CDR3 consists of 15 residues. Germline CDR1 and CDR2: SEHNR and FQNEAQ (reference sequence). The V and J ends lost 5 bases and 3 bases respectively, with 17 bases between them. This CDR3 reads CASSPRQDAIYEQYF. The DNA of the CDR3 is TGTGCCAGCAGCCCCCGACAGGATGCAATCTACGAGCAGTACTTC.

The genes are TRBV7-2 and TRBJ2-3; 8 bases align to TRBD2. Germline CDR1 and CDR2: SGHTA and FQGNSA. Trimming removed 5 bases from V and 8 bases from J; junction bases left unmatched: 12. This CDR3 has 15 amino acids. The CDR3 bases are TGTGCCAGCAGCCCCACTAGCGGCCCATCGTTTACGCAGTATTTT. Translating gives CASSPTSGPSFTQYF.

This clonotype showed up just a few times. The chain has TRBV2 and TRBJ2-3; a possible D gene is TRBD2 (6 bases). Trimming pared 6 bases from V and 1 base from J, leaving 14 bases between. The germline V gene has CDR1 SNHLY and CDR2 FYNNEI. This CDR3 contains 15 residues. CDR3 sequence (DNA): TGTGCCAGCAGGCAGGGACTCCCCGGCACAGATACGCAGTATTTT. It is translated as CASRQGLPGTDTQYF.

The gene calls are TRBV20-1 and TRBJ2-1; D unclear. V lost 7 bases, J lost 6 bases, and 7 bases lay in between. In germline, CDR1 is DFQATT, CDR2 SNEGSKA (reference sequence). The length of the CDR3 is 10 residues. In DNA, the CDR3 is TGCAGTGGAGTGGGCAATGAGCAGTTCTTC. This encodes CSGVGNEQFF.

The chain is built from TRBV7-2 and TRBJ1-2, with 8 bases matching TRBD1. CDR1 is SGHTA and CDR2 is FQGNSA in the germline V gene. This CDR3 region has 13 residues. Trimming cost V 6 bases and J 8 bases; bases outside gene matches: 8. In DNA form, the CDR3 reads TGTGCCAGCAGAGACCCTGGGACAGGCGGCTACACCTTC. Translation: CASRDPGTGGYTF. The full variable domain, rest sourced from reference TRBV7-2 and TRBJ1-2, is GAGVSQSPSNKVTEKGKDVELRCDPISGHTALYWYRQSLGQGLEFLIYFQGNSAPDKSGLPSDRFSAERTGGSVSTLTIQRTQQEDSAVYLCASRDPGTGGYTFGSGTRLTVV.

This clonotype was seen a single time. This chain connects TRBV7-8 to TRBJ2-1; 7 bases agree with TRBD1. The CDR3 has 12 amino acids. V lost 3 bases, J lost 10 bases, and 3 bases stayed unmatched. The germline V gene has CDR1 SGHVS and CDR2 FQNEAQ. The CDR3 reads CASSLADREQFF. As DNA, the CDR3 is TGTGCCAGCAGCTTGGCGGACAGGGAGCAGTTCTTC.

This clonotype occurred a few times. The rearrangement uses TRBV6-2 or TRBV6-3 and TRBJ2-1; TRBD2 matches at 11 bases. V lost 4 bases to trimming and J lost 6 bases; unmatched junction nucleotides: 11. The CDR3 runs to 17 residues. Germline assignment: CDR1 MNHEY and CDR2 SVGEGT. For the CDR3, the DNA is TGTGCCAGCAGTTCCTCTAGCGGGGGGCCGATCCTCAATGAGCAGTTCTTC. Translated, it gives CASSSSSGGPILNEQFF.

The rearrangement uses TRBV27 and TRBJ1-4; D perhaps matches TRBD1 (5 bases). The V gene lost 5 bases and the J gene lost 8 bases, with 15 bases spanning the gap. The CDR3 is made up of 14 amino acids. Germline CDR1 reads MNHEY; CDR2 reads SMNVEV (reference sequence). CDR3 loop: CASSVTIRGEKLFF. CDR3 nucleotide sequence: TGTGCCAGCAGTGTGACAATCCGGGGGGAAAAACTGTTTTTT.

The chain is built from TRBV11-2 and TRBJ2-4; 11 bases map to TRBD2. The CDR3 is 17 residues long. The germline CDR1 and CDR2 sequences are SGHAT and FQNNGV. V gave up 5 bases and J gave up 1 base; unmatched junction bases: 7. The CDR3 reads CASSHSGGETAKNIQYF. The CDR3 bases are TGTGCCAGCAGCCATAGCGGGGGGGAGACGGCCAAAAACATTCAGTACTTC. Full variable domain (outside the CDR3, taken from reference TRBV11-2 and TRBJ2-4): EAGVAQSPRYKIIEKRQSVAFWCNPISGHATLYWYQQILGQGPKLLIQFQNNGVVDDSQLPKDRFSAERLKGVDSTLKIQPAKLEDSAVYLCASSHSGGETAKNIQYFGAGTRLSVL.

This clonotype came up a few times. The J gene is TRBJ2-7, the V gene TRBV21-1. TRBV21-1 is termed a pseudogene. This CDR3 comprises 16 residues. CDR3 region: CASSFLAVAWTYEQYF. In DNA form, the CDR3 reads TGTGCCAGCAGCTTCCTGGCGGTTGCGTGGACCTACGAGCAGTACTTC.

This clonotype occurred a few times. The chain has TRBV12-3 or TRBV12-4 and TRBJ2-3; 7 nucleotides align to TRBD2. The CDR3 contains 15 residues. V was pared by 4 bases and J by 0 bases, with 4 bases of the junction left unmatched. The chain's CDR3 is CASSYSGPSTDTQYF. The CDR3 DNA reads TGTGCCAGCAGTTATAGCGGGCCGAGCACAGATACGCAGTATTTT.

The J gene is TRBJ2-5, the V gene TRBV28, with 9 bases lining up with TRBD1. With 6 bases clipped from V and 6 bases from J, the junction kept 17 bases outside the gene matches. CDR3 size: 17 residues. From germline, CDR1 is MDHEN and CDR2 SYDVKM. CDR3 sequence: CASRKPGQGLRGKTQYF. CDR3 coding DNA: TGTGCCAGCAGAAAACCGGGACAGGGCCTTAGGGGGAAGACCCAGTACTTC. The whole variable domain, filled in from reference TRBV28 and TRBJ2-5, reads DVKVTQSSRYLVKRTGEKVFLECVQDMDHENMFWYRQDPGLGLRLIYFSYDVKMKEKGDIPEGYSVSREKKERFSLILESASTNQTSMYLCASRKPGQGLRGKTQYFGPGTRLLVL.

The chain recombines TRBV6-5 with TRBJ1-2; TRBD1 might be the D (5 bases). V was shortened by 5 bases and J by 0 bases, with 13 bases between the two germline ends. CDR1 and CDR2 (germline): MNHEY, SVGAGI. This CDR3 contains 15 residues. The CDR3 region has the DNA TGTGCCAGCAGTGGAGCGAGGACAACTAACTATGGCTACACCTTC. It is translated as CASSGARTTNYGYTF.

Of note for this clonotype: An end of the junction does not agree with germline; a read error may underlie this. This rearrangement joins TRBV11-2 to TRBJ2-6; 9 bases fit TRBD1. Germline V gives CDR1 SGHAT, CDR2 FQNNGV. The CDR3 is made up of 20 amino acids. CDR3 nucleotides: TGTACCAGCAGCGTGAACAGGGGGCGCTTGTTCAGCTCTGGGGCCAACGTCCTGACTTTC. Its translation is CTSSVNRGRLFSSGANVLTF.

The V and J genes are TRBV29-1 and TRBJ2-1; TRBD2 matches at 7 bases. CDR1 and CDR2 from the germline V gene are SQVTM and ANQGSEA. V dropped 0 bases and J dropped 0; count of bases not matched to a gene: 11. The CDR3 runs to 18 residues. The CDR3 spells CSVEDLLPGGSSYNEQFF. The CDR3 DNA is TGCAGCGTTGAAGATCTATTGCCGGGGGGTTCCTCCTACAATGAGCAGTTCTTC.

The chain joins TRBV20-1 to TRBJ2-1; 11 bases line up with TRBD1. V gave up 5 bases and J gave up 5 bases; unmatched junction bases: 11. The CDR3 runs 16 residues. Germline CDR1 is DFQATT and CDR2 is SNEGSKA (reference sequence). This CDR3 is CSARAPGTGGHNEQFF. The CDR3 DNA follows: TGCAGTGCTCGGGCTCCTGGGACAGGGGGTCACAATGAGCAGTTCTTC.

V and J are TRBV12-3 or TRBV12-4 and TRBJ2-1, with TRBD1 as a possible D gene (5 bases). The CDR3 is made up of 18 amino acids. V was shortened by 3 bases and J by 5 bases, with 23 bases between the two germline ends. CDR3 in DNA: TGTGCCAGCAGTTTCTCCCCGCAGGGTAGCCTTTTAGACAATGAGCAGTTCTTC. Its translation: CASSFSPQGSLLDNEQFF.

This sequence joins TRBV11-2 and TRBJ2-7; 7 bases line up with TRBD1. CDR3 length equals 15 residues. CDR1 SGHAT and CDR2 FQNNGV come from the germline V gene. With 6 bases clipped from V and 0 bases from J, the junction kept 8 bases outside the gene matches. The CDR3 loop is CASRDPGQSSYEQYF. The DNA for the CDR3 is TGTGCCAGCAGGGATCCGGGACAGAGCTCCTACGAGCAGTACTTC.

DNA of the CDR3: TGTGCCTGGGAAAGAGAGACCCAGTACTTC. Translating it yields CAWERETQYF. This rearrangement joins TRBV30 to TRBJ2-5; D is undetermined. V was pared by 5 bases and J by 4 bases, with 5 bases between. Germline assignment: CDR1 GTSNPN and CDR2 SVGIG (reference sequence). The CDR3 sequence is 10 residues long.

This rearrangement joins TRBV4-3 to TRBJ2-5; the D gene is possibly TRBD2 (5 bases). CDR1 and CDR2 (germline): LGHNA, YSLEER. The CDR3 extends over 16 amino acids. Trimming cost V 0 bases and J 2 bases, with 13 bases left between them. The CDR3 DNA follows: TGCGCCAGCAGCCAAGATCTCCTAGCCGGACAAGAGACCCAGTACTTC. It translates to CASSQDLLAGQETQYF.

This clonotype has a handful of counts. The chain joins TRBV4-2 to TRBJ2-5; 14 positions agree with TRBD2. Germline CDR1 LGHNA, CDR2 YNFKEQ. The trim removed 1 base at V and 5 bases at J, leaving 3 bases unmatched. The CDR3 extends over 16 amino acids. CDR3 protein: CASSQGTSGGKETQYF. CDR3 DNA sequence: TGTGCCAGCAGCCAAGGGACTAGCGGGGGGAAGGAGACCCAGTACTTC.

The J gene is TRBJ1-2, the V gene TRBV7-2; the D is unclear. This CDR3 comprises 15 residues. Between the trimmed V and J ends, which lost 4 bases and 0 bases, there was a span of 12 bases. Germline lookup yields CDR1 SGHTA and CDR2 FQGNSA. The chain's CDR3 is CASSSPDTSNYGYTF. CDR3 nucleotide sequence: TGTGCCAGCAGCTCCCCCGACACCTCTAACTATGGCTACACCTTC. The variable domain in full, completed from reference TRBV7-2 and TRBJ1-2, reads GAGVSQSPSNKVTEKGKDVELRCDPISGHTALYWYRQSLGQGLEFLIYFQGNSAPDKSGLPSDRFSAERTGGSVSTLTIQRTQQEDSAVYLCASSSPDTSNYGYTFGSGTRLTVV.

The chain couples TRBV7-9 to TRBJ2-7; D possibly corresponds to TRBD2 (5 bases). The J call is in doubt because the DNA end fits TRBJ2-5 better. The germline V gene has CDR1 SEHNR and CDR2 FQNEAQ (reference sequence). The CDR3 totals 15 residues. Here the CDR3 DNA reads TGTGCCAGCAGCCCCGATCGAGCGGTAGAAGAGACCCAGTACTTC. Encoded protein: CASSPDRAVEETQYF.

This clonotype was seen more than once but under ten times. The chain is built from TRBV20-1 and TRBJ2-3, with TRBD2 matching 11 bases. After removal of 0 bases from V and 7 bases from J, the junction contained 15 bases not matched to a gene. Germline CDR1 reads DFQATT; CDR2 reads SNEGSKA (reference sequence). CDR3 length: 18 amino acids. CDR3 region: CSARDSGPTSGGQHTQYF. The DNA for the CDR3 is TGCAGTGCTAGAGATTCGGGGCCCACTAGCGGGGGACAACATACGCAGTATTTT.

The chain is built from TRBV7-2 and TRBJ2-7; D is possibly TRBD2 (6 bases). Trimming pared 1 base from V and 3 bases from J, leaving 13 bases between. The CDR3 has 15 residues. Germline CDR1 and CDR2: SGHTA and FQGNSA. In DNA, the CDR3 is TGTGCCAGCAGCTTAGGACGGGGGAGTTACTACGAGCAGTACTTC. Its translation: CASSLGRGSYYEQYF.

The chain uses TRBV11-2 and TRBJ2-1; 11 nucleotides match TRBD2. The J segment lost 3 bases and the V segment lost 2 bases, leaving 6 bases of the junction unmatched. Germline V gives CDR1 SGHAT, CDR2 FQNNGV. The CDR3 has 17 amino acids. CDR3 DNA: TGTGCCAGCAGCTTACACCCGACTAGCGGGGACTACAATGAGCAGTTCTTC. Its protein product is CASSLHPTSGDYNEQFF.

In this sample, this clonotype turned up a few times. CDR3 residues: CASSFGLASGQAATQYF. The DNA of the CDR3 is TGTGCCAGCAGTTTCGGACTAGCGTCCGGTCAAGCAGCTACGCAGTATTTT. This sequence joins TRBV27 and TRBJ2-3, with 9 bases that match TRBD2. CDR3 length: 17 amino acids. The trim removed 3 bases at V and 8 bases at J, leaving 15 bases unmatched. The germline gives CDR1 MNHEY, CDR2 SMNVEV (reference sequence).